These 27 T cell receptor beta chains were sequenced from one sample in a study of shared clonotypes between healthy human individuals. The repertoire was sequenced with immunoSEQ multiplex PCR; TCRdb's copy has only in-frame clones and lacks some. This repertoire shows 75,000 to 100,000 clones, roughly 50% found once; its top ten account for less than 15%. Sequencing was carried out using PBMCs. Every receptor here comes from a woman in her forties in good health. Some clones in this sample may be carry-over from other donors' samples.

This clone was detected ten times or more. The V and J genes are TRBV7-9 and TRBJ2-5; TRBD1 might be the D (6 bases). CDR3 length: 15 residues. V gave up 1 base and J gave up 5 bases, with 14 bases separating them. Germline lookup yields CDR1 SEHNR and CDR2 FQNEAQ (reference sequence). Written as DNA, the CDR3 is TGTGCCAGCAGCTTAGAGGTGACAGGATTGGAGACCCAGTACTTC. It is translated as CASSLEVTGLETQYF.

This clone was recorded at least ten times. This rearrangement joins TRBV30 to TRBJ1-5; D is perhaps TRBD1 (6 bases). Per germline, CDR1 GTSNPN and CDR2 SVGIG (reference sequence). Trimming took 5 bases from V and 7 from J, leaving 15 bases between them. This CDR3 is 13 amino acids long. The CDR3 spells CAWDTGKGQPQHF. CDR3 coding DNA: TGTGCCTGGGATACAGGGAAAGGGCAGCCCCAGCATTTT. Looking up the rest from reference TRBV30 and TRBJ1-5 gives the full variable domain: SQTIHQWPATLVQPVGSPLSLECTVEGTSNPNLYWYRQAAGRGLQLLFYSVGIGQISSEVPQNLSASRPQDRQFILSSKKLLLSDSGFYLCAWDTGKGQPQHFGDGTRLSIL.

This clone has a handful of counts. V and J are TRBV25-1 and TRBJ2-3, with 11 bases identical to TRBD2. Per the germline V gene, CDR1 is MGHDK and CDR2 is SYGVNS. The CDR3 runs to 17 residues. The ends lost 3 bases at V and 5 bases at J; junction bases unmatched: 10. CDR3 residues: CASSDTSGSISRDTQYF. CDR3 nucleotide sequence: TGTGCCAGCAGTGATACTAGCGGGAGTATAAGTCGAGATACGCAGTATTTT.

CDR3 DNA sequence: TGTGCCAGCAGTTTAGGGGGTAGGGATACGCAGTATTTT. This codes for CASSLGGRDTQYF. The J gene is TRBJ2-3, the V gene TRBV27; perhaps D is TRBD1 or TRBD2 (5 bases each). The V and J ends lost 2 bases and 6 bases respectively, with 9 bases between them. Germline assignment: CDR1 MNHEY and CDR2 SMNVEV (reference sequence). The CDR3 extends over 13 amino acids.

The rearrangement uses TRBV7-9 and TRBJ2-5; D possibly uses TRBD1 or TRBD2 (6 bases each). The assigned J gene may be wrong: the sequence end matches TRBJ2-7 better. This CDR3 has 13 residues. CDR1 and CDR2 (germline): SEHNR, FQNEAQ (reference sequence). CDR3 coding DNA: TGTGCCAGCGAGGCAGGGGACTTCGGCGAGCAGTACTTC. Encoded protein: CASEAGDFGEQYF.

Of note for this clone: This probably arose from a read error, given a far larger clone one base away. The same CDR3 is also encoded by other DNA sequences in this sample. The rearrangement joins TRBV19 to TRBJ1-1; D is ambiguous. CDR3 length: 13 amino acids. From germline, CDR1 is LNHDA and CDR2 SQIVND (reference sequence). CDR3 in amino acids: CASSIEGNTEAFF. DNA for the CDR3: TGTGCCAGTAGTATAGAGGGGAACACTGAGGCTTTCTTT.

This clone was counted at least ten times. This chain uses TRBV5-4 with TRBJ1-2, with D possibly TRBD1 on 5 matching bases. CDR1 SGHNT and CDR2 YYREEE come from the germline V gene (reference sequence). Trimming pared 2 bases from V and 3 bases from J, leaving 17 bases between. The CDR3 loop spans 16 amino acids. CDR3 amino acids: CASSFGGVPLDYGYTF. As DNA, the CDR3 is TGTGCCAGCAGCTTTGGGGGGGTCCCTCTTGACTATGGCTACACCTTC.

The table lists this clone with many counts. The chain employs TRBV11-2 and TRBJ2-7, with 8 positions matching TRBD2. The CDR3 sequence is 15 residues long. Losses at the gene ends were 5 bases for V and 3 bases for J; bases not matched to a gene: 9. The germline gives CDR1 SGHAT, CDR2 FQNNGV. The CDR3 DNA is TGTGCCAGCAGCCTCACTAGCGGCTCAGGCTACGAGCAGTACTTC. It codes for CASSLTSGSGYEQYF.

The V call is TRBV30, the J call TRBJ1-1, with D uncertain. Germline assignment: CDR1 GTSNPN and CDR2 SVGIG (reference sequence). The V and J ends lost 4 bases and 6 bases respectively, with 12 bases between them. The length of the CDR3 is 12 residues. The CDR3 loop is CAWTGRTPEAFF. The CDR3 bases are TGTGCCTGGACGGGGAGGACCCCTGAAGCTTTCTTT.

The chain couples TRBV5-1 to TRBJ2-7; 9 bases align to TRBD1. The CDR3 sequence is 15 residues long. Germline-derived CDR1 and CDR2 are SGHRS and YFSETQ. J gave up 5 bases and V 0 bases, and 6 bases lay outside the gene matches. The CDR3 sequence is CASSLDRGQVDEQYF. As DNA, the CDR3 is TGCGCCAGCAGCTTGGACAGGGGGCAGGTGGACGAGCAGTACTTC.

V gene TRBV30 combines with J gene TRBJ2-1; D not certain. Per the germline V gene, CDR1 is GTSNPN and CDR2 is SVGIG (reference sequence). Trimming stripped 0 bases from V and 2 bases from J, with 8 bases between. The CDR3 loop spans 14 amino acids. Here the CDR3 DNA reads TGTGCCTGGAGTGTAGATCGGGCCTACAATGAGCAGTTCTTC. Protein product: CAWSVDRAYNEQFF.

This clone was found many times. For the CDR3, the DNA is TGCGCCAGCAGCCAGGAACTCTCCGGGGAGCTGTTTTTT. It codes for CASSQELSGELFF. The chain joins TRBV4-3 to TRBJ2-2; D not certain. The CDR3 totals 13 residues. The V end was cut by 3 bases, the J end by 6 bases, with 8 bases between. CDR1 and CDR2 from the germline V gene are LGHNA and YSLEER.

The CDR3: CASSVRRQETQYF. The CDR3 region has the DNA TGTGCCAGCAGTGTGAGGCGCCAAGAGACCCAGTACTTC. V is TRBV2 and J is TRBJ2-5; no clear D. Trimming removed 4 bases from V and 1 base from J, with 7 bases in between. The CDR3 is 13 amino acids. Germline V gene data show CDR1 as SNHLY and CDR2 as FYNNEI.

This clone was seen many times. CDR3 protein: CASSQARASNNSPLHF. As DNA, the CDR3 is TGTGCCAGCAGCCAAGCCCGCGCCTCAAATAATTCACCCCTCCACTTT. V usage is TRBV4-2 and J usage is TRBJ1-6; D unresolved. The CDR3 runs to 16 residues. Trimming left V 1 base short and J 5 bases short, with 12 bases between. Germline V CDR1 and CDR2: LGHNA, YNFKEQ.

This clone came up many times. The V gene is TRBV6-5, the J gene TRBJ2-3; D is unclear. Germline CDR1 is MNHEY and CDR2 is SVGAGI. V gave up 8 bases and J gave up 0 bases, with 9 bases separating them. This CDR3 has 13 residues. CDR3 coding DNA: TGTGCCAGCTATGCCCCTAGCACAGATACGCAGTATTTT. Translation: CASYAPSTDTQYF.

The CDR3 DNA follows: TGTGCCTGGAGTGGTAGCGGGAGGGCCGTTTGGAATGAGCAGTTCTTC. This encodes CAWSGSGRAVWNEQFF. This chain uses TRBV30 with TRBJ2-1, with 11 bases lining up with TRBD2. Germline CDR1 and CDR2: GTSNPN and SVGIG (reference sequence). The CDR3 loop spans 16 amino acids. V dropped 1 base and J dropped 7; count of bases not matched to a gene: 9.

The chain recombines TRBV27 with TRBJ2-7; 8 bases match TRBD2. Germline trimming cut 4 bases from V and 6 bases from J; bases unmatched to any gene: 8. The CDR3 is made up of 14 amino acids. Germline assignment: CDR1 MNHEY and CDR2 SMNVEV (reference sequence). CDR3 loop: CASSYGGADLEQYF. CDR3 coding DNA: TGTGCCAGCAGTTACGGGGGGGCCGACCTCGAGCAGTACTTC.

This clone was detected only a few times. The V and J genes are TRBV5-4 and TRBJ2-7, with TRBD1 matching 12 bases. Germline V gives CDR1 SGHNT, CDR2 YYREEE (reference sequence). CDR3 size: 16 residues. V was clipped by 0 bases and J by 5 bases; unmatched bases: 6. CDR3 nucleotides: TGTGCCAGCAGCTTGGCGGGACAGGGGGCGATCCACGAGCAGTACTTC. This gives the protein CASSLAGQGAIHEQYF.

The chain has TRBV11-3 and TRBJ2-1; D remains ambiguous. This CDR3 spans 13 amino acids. V dropped 0 bases and J dropped 4 bases, with 4 bases sitting between them. Germline loops: CDR1 SGHNT, CDR2 YENEEA. Here the CDR3 DNA reads TGTGCCAGCAGCTTAGAGGGATACAATGAGCAGTTCTTC. This codes for CASSLEGYNEQFF.

This clone came up many times. The genes are TRBV2 and TRBJ1-5, with D perhaps matching TRBD1 (6 bases). Deletions cut 7 bases from V and 0 bases from J, with 16 bases between. CDR3 length: 16 amino acids. From germline, CDR1 is SNHLY and CDR2 FYNNEI. CDR3 region: CASNPGQSYSNQPQHF. Written as DNA, the CDR3 is TGTGCCAGCAACCCCGGACAGTCTTATAGCAATCAGCCCCAGCATTTT.

This clone was seen repeatedly, ten times or more. The V gene is TRBV18, the J gene TRBJ2-6; D is unclear. Trimming shortened V by 2 bases and J by 3 bases, and 5 bases separated the two germline ends. Germline CDR1 is KGHSH and CDR2 is LQKENI. The length of the CDR3 is 14 residues. CDR3 DNA: TGTGCCAGCTCACCAAGCAGTGGGGCCAACGTCCTGACTTTC. It encodes CASSPSSGANVLTF.

This clone was observed a few times. This rearrangement joins TRBV6-1 to TRBJ2-3; 11 bases line up with TRBD2. Germline CDR1 is MNHNS and CDR2 is SASEGT. The CDR3 loop spans 15 amino acids. V lost 7 bases to trimming and J lost 4 bases; unmatched junction nucleotides: 7. In DNA, the CDR3 is TGTGCCAGCATTTCGACTAGCGGGACCCCAGATACGCAGTATTTT. As protein: CASISTSGTPDTQYF.

This clone was counted between two and nine times. The chain employs TRBV13 and TRBJ2-7; 9 bases align to TRBD2. V shed 6 bases and J 6 bases; nucleotides not matched to a gene: 9. The CDR3 sequence is 14 residues long. Germline V gene lookup returns CDR1 PRHDT and CDR2 FYEKMQ (reference sequence). The CDR3 loop reads CASRSGTSLSEQYF. As DNA, the CDR3 is TGTGCCAGCAGATCCGGGACTAGCCTCTCCGAGCAGTACTTC.

This clone has ten or more counts. The sample carries other DNA sequences with the same CDR3. The genes are TRBV30 and TRBJ1-1; 11 bases map to TRBD1. This CDR3 has 15 amino acids. Germline V gives CDR1 GTSNPN, CDR2 SVGIG (reference sequence). Trimming at V came to 3 bases and at J to 1 base, leaving 4 bases not matched to a gene. This CDR3 is CAWSAGQGANTEAFF. The CDR3 DNA follows: TGTGCCTGGAGCGCAGGACAGGGGGCGAACACTGAAGCTTTCTTT.

In the case of this clone: A far larger clone is one nucleotide away, so this likely arose from a read error. The chain recombines TRBV5-1 with TRBJ1-1; D unclear. Germline-derived CDR1 and CDR2 are SGHRS and YFSETQ. The CDR3 covers 14 residues. The CDR3 region is CACSLVSMNTEAFF. CDR3 in DNA: TGCGCCTGCAGCTTGGTTTCGATGAACACTGAAGCTTTCTTT. The full variable domain, its missing parts supplied by reference TRBV5-1 and TRBJ1-1, is KAGVTQTPRYLIKTRGQQVTLSCSPISGHRSVSWYQQTPGQGLQFLFEYFSETQRNKGNFPGRFSGRQFSNSRSEMNVSTLELGDSALYLCACSLVSMNTEAFFGQGTRLTVV.

As concerns this clone: The sample holds other DNA sequences that translate to the same CDR3. The chain's CDR3 is CASSPGGEQYF. CDR3 DNA: TGTGCCAGCAGTCCTGGGGGGGAGCAGTACTTC. This chain uses TRBV7-9 with TRBJ2-7; a possible D gene is TRBD2 (6 bases). CDR3 length: 11 amino acids. The germline V gene has CDR1 SEHNR and CDR2 FQNEAQ (reference sequence). V lost 6 bases and J lost 7, with 10 bases in between.

This clone was picked up many times. The J gene is TRBJ1-4, the V gene TRBV9; no clear D. This CDR3 has 15 amino acids. The V gene's germline CDR1 is SGDLS and CDR2 YYNGEE. V lost 1 base to trimming and J lost 0 bases, with 7 bases between them. CDR3 in amino acids: CASSVYGATNEKLFF. CDR3 nucleotide sequence: TGTGCCAGCAGCGTATACGGGGCAACTAATGAAAAACTGTTTTTT.